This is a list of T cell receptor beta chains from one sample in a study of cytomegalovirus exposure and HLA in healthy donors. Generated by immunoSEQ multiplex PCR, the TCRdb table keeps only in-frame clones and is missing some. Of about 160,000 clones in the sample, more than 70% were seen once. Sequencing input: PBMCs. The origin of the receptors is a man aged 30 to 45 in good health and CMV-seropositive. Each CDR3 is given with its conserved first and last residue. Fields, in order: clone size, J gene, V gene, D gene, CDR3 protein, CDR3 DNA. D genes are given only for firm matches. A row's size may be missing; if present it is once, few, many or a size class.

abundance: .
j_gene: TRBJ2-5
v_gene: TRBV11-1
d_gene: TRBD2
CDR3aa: CASSPPGLAGGAETQYF
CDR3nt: TGTGCCAGCAGCCCGCCGGGACTAGCGGGGGGGGCAGAGACCCAGTACTTC

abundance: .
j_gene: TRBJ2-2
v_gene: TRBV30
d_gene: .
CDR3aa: CAWSVNRGELFF
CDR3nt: TGTGCCTGGAGTGTAAATCGCGGGGAGCTGTTTTTT

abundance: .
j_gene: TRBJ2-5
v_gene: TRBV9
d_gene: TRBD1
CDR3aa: CASSVRQGVTQETQYF
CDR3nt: TGTGCCAGCAGCGTAAGACAGGGTGTCACCCAAGAGACCCAGTACTTC

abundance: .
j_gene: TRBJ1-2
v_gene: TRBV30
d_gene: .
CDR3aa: CACVDRGGYTF
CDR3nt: TGTGCCTGCGTAGACCGGGGAGGCTACACCTTC

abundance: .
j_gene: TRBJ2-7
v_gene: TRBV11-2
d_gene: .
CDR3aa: CASSLMGDSYEQYF
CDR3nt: TGTGCCAGCAGCTTAATGGGCGACTCCTACGAGCAGTACTTC

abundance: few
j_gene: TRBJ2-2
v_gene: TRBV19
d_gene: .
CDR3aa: CASRGRRVNTGELFF
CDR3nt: TGTGCCAGTAGAGGCCGGCGGGTGAACACCGGGGAGCTGTTTTTT

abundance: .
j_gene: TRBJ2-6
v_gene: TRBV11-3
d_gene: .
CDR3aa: CASSFSGSGANVLTF
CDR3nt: TGTGCCAGCAGCTTTTCAGGGTCTGGGGCCAACGTCCTGACTTTC

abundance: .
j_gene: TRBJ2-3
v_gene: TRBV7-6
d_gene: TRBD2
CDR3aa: CASSYGTSGTDTQYF
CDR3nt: TGTGCCAGCAGCTACGGGACTAGCGGCACAGATACGCAGTATTTT

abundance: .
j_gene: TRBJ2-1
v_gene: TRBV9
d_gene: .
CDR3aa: CASSVGLLGASSYNEQFF
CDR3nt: TGTGCCAGCAGCGTAGGATTATTGGGGGCTAGCTCCTACAATGAGCAGTTCTTC

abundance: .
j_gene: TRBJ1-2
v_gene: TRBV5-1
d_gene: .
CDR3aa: CASSLFRQSNYGYTF
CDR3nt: TGCGCCAGCAGCTTGTTTCGACAGTCGAACTATGGCTACACCTTC

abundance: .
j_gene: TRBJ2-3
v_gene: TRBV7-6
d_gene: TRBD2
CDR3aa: CASRPTSGPSTDTQYF
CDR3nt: TGTGCCAGCAGGCCCACTAGCGGGCCAAGCACAGATACGCAGTATTTT

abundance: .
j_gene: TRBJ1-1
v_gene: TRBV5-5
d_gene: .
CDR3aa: CASSLGAGMNTEAFF
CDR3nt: TGTGCCAGCAGCTTGGGTGCAGGTATGAACACTGAAGCTTTCTTT

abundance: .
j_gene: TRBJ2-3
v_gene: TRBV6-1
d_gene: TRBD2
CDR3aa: CASSGLAGGPREDTQYF
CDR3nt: TGTGCCAGCAGTGGACTAGCGGGAGGGCCGAGGGAAGATACGCAGTATTTT

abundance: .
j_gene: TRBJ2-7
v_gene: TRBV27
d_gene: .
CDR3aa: CASSLSNGRSNYEQYF
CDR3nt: TGTGCCAGCAGTTTATCGAATGGTCGGAGTAACTACGAGCAGTACTTC

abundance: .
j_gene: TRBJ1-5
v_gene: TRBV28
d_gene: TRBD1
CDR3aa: CASSSRTGRRQPQHF
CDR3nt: TGTGCCAGCAGTTCCCGGACAGGGAGGCGGCAGCCCCAGCATTTT

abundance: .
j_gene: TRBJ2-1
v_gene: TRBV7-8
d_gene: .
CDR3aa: CASSLVWGLYNEQFF
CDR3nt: TGTGCCAGCAGCTTAGTATGGGGACTTTACAATGAGCAGTTCTTC

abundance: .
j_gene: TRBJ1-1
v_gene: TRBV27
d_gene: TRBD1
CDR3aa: CASSLGLGGVPEAFF
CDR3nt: TGTGCCAGCAGTTTAGGATTAGGGGGCGTACCTGAAGCTTTCTTT

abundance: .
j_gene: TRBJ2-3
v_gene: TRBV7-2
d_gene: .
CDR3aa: CASSLASGDTDTQYF
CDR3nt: TGTGCCAGCAGCTTAGCGTCGGGGGACACAGATACGCAGTATTTT

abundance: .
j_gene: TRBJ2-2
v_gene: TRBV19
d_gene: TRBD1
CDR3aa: CASSKGQGASGELFF
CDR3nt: TGTGCCAGTAGTAAAGGACAGGGGGCAAGCGGGGAGCTGTTTTTT

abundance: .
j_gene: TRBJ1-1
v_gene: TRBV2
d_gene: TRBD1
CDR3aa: CASSEQGARAFF
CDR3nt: TGTGCCAGCAGTGAACAGGGGGCGCGGGCTTTCTTT

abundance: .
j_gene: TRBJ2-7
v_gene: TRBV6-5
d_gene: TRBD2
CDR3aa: CASSPTLAGVSEQYF
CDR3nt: TGTGCCAGCAGCCCCACCCTAGCGGGAGTTTCCGAGCAGTACTTC

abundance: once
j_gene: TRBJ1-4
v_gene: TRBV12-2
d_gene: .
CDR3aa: CASRLGSKGHLATNEKLFF
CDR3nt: TGTGCAAGTCGCTTAGGGTCGAAAGGACACCTCGCAACTAATGAAAAACTGTTTTTT

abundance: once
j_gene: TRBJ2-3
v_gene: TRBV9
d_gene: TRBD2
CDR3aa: CASSVEASGGEHTQYF
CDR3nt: TGTGCCAGCAGCGTAGAAGCTAGCGGGGGGGAGCATACGCAGTATTTT

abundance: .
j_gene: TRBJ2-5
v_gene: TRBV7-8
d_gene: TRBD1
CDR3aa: CASSYGQGSLETQYF
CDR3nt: TGTGCCAGCAGTTACGGACAGGGGAGTTTAGAGACCCAGTACTTC

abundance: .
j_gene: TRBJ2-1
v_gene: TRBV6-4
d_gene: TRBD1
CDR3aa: CASSYGQGYNEQFF
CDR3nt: TGTGCCAGCAGTTACGGACAGGGATACAATGAGCAGTTCTTC

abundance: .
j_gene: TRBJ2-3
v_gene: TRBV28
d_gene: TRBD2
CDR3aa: CASSTAMRGTSGRAPQYF
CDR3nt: TGTGCCAGCAGTACCGCCATGAGGGGGACTAGCGGGAGGGCTCCGCAGTATTTT

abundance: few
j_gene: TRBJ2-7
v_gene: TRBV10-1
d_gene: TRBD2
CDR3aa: CASRGPSGRALPILGYEQYF
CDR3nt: TGCGCCAGCAGGGGCCCTAGCGGGAGGGCCCTCCCCATACTAGGCTACGAGCAGTACTTC

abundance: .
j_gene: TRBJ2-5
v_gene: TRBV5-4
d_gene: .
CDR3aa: CASSLSTGGETQYF
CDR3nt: TGTGCCAGCAGCTTGAGCACCGGGGGAGAGACCCAGTACTTC

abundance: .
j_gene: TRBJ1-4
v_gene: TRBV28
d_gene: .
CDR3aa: CASSRNEKLFF
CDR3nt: TGTGCCAGCAGCAGAAATGAAAAACTGTTTTTT

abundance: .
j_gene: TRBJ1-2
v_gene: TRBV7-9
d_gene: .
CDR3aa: CASSLQGGLPNYGYTF
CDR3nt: TGTGCCAGCAGCTTACAGGGAGGATTACCTAACTATGGCTACACCTTC

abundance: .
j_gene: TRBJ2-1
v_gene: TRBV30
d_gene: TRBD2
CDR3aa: CAWSGGGREFF
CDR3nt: TGTGCCTGGAGTGGGGGGGGACGGGAGTTCTTC

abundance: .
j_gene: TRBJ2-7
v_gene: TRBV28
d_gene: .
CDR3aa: CASSLSGNGDYEQYF
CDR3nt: TGTGCCAGCAGTTTATCAGGCAACGGGGACTACGAGCAGTACTTC

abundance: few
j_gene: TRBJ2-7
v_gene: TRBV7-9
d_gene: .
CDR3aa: CASSSRLYEQYF
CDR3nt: TGTGCCAGCAGCTCCCGACTTTACGAGCAGTACTTC

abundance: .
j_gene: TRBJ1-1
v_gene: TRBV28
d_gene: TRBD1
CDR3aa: CASRYGDRVDTEAFF
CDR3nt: TGTGCCAGCAGGTACGGGGACAGGGTCGACACTGAAGCTTTCTTT

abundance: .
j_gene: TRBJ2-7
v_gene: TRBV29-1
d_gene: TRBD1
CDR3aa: CSVELRGQGINYEQYF
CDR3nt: TGCAGCGTTGAACTGAGGGGACAGGGCATAAACTACGAGCAGTACTTC

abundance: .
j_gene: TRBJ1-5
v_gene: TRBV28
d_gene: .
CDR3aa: CASSLRTPANQPQHF
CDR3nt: TGTGCCAGCAGTTTAAGGACACCCGCCAATCAGCCCCAGCATTTT

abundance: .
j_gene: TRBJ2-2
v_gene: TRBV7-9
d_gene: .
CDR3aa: CASSSDRKYVGGSTGELFF
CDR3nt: TGTGCCAGCAGCTCTGACAGGAAGTATGTGGGAGGGAGCACCGGGGAGCTGTTTTTT

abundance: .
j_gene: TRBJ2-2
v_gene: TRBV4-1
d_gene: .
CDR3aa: CASSQQAANTGELFF
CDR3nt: TGCGCCAGCAGCCAACAGGCCGCGAACACCGGGGAGCTGTTTTTT

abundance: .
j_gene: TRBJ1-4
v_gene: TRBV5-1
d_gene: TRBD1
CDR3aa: CASSAGQGATNEKLFF
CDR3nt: TGCGCCAGCAGCGCCGGACAGGGGGCAACTAATGAAAAACTGTTTTTT

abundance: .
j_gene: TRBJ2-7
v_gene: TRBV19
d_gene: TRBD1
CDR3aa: CASSVMRGQARSYEQYF
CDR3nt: TGTGCCAGTAGCGTAATGAGAGGACAGGCGCGCTCCTACGAGCAGTACTTC

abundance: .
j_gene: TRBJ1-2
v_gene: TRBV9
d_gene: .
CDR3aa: CASGEAALASGYTF
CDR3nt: TGTGCCAGTGGCGAGGCGGCCCTAGCAAGTGGCTACACCTTC